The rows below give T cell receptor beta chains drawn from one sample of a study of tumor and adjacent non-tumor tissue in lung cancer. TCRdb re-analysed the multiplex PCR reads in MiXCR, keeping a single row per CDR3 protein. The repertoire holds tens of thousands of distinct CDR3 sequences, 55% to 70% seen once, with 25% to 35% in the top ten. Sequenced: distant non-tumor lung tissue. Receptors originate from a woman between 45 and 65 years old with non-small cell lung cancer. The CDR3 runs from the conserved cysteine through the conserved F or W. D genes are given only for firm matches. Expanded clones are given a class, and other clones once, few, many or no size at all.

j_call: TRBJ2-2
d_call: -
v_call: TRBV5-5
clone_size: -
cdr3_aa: CTSTTPLTGGTGELFF
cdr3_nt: TGTACCAGCACCACGCCGTTGACGGGGGGCACCGGGGAACTGTTTTTT

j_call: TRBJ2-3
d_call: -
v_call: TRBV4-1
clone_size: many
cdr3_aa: CASSQESWSVFWTDTDTQYF
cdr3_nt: TGCGCCAGCAGCCAAGAGAGTTGGAGTGTGTTCTGGACAGACACAGATACGCAGTATTTT

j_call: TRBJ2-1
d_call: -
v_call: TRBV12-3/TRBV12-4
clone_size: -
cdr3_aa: CANSFRADNEQFF
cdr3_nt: TGTGCCAACAGTTTTCGGGCAGACAATGAGCAGTTTTTC

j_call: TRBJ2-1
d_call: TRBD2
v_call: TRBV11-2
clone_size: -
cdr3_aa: CASSWMVLAGYNKQFF
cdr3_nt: TGTGCCAGCAGCTGGATGGTACTAGCGGGGTACAATAAGCAGTTCTTC

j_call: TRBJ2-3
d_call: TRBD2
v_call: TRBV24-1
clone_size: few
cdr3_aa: CATSAGLAGGGFYDTQYF
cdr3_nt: TGTGCCACCAGCGCCGGACTAGCGGGAGGAGGTTTTTACGATACGCAGTATTTT

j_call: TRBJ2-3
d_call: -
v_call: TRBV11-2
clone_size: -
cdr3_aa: CTSSHTDTQYF
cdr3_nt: TGTACCAGCAGCCATACAGATACTCAGTATTTT

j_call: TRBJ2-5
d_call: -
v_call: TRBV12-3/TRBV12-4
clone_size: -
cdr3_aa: CAGSGDTNQETRYF
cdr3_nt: TGTGCCGGCAGTGGGGATACCAACCAAGAGACCCGATACTTC

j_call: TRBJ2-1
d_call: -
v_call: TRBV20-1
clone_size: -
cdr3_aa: CSAEVLEGEDEQFF
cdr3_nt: TGCAGTGCCGAAGTACTAGAGGGAGAGGATGAGCAGTTCTTC

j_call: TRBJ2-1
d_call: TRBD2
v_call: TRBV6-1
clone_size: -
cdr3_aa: CASSELVGLYSYNEQFF
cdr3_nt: TGTGCCAGCAGTGAACTCGTGGGACTATACTCATACAATGAGCAGTTCTTC

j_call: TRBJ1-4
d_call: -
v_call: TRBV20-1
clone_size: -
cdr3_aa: CSAPPGHEANEKQFF
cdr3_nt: TGCAGTGCTCCACCAGGTCACGAGGCTAATGAAAAACAGTTTTTT

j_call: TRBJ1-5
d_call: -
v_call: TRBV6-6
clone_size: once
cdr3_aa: CASSYNRDTRLPQHF
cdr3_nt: TGTGCCAGCAGTTATAACCGGGACACACGACTGCCCCAGCATTTT

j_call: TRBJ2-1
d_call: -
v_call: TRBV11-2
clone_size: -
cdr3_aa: CASSQLGDERFF
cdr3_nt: TGTGCCAGCAGCCAGTTAGGGGATGAGCGGTTCTTC

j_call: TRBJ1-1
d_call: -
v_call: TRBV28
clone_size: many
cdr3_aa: CASSLSRAGGTEAFF
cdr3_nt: TGTGCCAGCAGTTTATCCAGGGCTGGGGGCACTGAAGCTTTCTTT

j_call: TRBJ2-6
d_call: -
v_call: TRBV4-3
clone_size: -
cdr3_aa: CTSSQGTLDRTYSGANVLSF
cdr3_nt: TGCACCAGCAGCCAAGGGACGTTAGACAGGACTTACTCTGGGGCCAACGTCCTGTCTTTC

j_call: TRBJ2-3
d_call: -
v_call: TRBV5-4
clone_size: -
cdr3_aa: CGSSLFLDTQYF
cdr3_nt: TGTGGCAGCAGCTTATTTCTAGATACGCAGTATTTT

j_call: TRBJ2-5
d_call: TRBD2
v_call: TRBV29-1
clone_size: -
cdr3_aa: CSVAVNIGRVIETQYF
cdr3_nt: TGCAGCGTTGCGGTCAATATCGGGAGGGTTATCGAGACCCAGTACTTC

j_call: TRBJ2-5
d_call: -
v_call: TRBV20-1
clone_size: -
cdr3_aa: CSVWTWDGETQYF
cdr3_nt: TGCAGTGTGTGGACATGGGATGGGGAGACCCAGTACTTC

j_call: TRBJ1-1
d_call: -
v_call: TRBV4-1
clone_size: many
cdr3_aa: CASSQDPTANTEAFF
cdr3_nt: TGCGCCAGCAGCCAAGATCCCACTGCGAACACTGAAGCTTTCTTT

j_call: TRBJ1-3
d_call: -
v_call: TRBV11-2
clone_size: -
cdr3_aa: CASSLARTRTGNTIYF
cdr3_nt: TGTGCCAGCAGCTTAGCCCGGACTCGGACTGGAAACACCATATATTTT

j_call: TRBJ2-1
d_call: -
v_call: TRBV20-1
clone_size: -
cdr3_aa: CSVSGRNSYNEQFF
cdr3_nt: TGCAGTGTTAGTGGGAGAAACTCCTACAATGAGCAGTTCTTC

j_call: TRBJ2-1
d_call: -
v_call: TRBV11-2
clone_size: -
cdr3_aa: CVSSLLDNEQFF
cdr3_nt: TGTGTCAGCAGCTTATTGGACAATGAACAGTTCTTC

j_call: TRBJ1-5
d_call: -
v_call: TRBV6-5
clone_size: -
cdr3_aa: CTRSGQQNQPQHF
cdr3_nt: TGTACCAGGAGTGGACAGCAGAATCAGCCCCAGCATTTT

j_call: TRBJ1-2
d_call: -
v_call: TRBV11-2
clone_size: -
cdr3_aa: CASSLSPLNSYGYTF
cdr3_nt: TGTGCCAGCAGCTTATCTCCTCTAAATAGCTATGGCTATACCTTC

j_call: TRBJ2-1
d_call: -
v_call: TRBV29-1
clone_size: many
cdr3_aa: CSVEHQQGGEQFF
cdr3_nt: TGCAGCGTTGAACACCAACAGGGCGGCGAGCAGTTCTTC

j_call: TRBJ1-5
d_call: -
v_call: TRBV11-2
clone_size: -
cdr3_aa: CASNLDQNQSQHF
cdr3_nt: TGTGCCAGCAACTTAGATCAGAACCAGTCCCAGCATTTT

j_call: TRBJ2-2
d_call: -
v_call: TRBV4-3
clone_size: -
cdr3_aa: CASSQGWGALAWELFF
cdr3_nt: TGCGCCAGCAGCCAAGGTTGGGGGGCCCTGGCCTGGGAGCTGTTTTTT

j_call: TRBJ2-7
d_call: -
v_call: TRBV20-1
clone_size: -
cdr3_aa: CSVPGKLGLDGQHF
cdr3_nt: TGCAGTGTCCCGGGAAAGTTAGGTCTTGACGGGCAGCACTTC

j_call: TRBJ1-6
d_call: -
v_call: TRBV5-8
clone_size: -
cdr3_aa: CASSFYYGNNSPLHF
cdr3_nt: TGTGCCAGCAGCTTTTATTACGGGAATAATTCACCCCTCCACTTT

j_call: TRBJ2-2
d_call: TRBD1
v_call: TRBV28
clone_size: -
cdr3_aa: CASSFWRQGNTGELFF
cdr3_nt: TGTGCCAGCAGTTTTTGGAGACAGGGGAACACCGGGGAGCTGTTTTTT

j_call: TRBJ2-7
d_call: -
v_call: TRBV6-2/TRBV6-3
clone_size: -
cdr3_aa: CTSSYLGRRERYF
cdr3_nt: TGTACCAGCAGTTACCTGGGTCGGAGGGAGCGGTACTTC

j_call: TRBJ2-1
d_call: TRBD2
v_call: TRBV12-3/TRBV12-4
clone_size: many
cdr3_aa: CASSSWGLAGSSSYNEQFF
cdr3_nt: TGTGCCAGCAGTTCGTGGGGACTAGCGGGATCGAGCTCCTACAATGAGCAGTTCTTC

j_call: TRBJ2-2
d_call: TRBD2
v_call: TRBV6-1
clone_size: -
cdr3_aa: CATSVGLVNTGELFF
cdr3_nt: TGTGCCACCAGTGTCGGACTAGTGAACACCGGGGAGCTGTTTTTT

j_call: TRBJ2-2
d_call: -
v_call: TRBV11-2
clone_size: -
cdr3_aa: CASSLDLNTVELFF
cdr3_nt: TGTGCCAGCAGCCTAGATCTGAACACCGTGGAGCTGTTTTTT

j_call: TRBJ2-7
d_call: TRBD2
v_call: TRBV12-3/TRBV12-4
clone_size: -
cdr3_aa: CASSPWRTSFYVHYF
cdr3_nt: TGTGCCAGCAGCCCTTGGCGGACTAGCTTCTACGTGCACTACTTC

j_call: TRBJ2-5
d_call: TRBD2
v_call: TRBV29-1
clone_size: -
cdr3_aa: CSDAVNIGRVVETQYF
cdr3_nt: TGCAGCGATGCGGTCAATATCGGGAGGGTTGTTGAGACCCAGTACTTC

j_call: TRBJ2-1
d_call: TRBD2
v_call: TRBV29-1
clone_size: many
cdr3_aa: CSVGGGRGYEQFF
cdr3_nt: TGCAGCGTTGGGGGCGGGAGGGGCTATGAGCAGTTCTTC

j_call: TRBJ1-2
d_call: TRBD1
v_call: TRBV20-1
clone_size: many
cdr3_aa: CSARGTGTGASGYTF
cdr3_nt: TGCAGTGCTAGAGGTACCGGGACAGGGGCGTCTGGCTACACCTTC

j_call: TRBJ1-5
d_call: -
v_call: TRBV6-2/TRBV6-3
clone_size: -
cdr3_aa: CASSWHNQHQHF
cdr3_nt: TGTGCCAGCAGTTGGCACAATCAGCACCAACATTTT

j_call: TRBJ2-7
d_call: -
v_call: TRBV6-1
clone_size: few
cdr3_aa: CASSEAGAAGSYEQYF
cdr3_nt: TGTGCCAGCAGTGAAGCTGGGGCGGCTGGCTCCTACGAGCAGTACTTC

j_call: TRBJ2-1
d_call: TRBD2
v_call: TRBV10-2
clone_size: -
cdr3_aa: CASFGGNGPFF
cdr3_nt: TGCGCCAGCTTCGGGGGGAATGGGCCGTTCTTC

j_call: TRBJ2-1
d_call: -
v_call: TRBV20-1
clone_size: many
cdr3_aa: CSASGIIINEQFF
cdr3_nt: TGCAGTGCTAGCGGGATAATAATCAATGAGCAGTTCTTC

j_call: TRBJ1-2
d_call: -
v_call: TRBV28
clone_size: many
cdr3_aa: CASSPPGGQDGYTF
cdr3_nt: TGTGCCAGCAGTCCCCCCGGGGGGCAGGATGGCTACACCTTC

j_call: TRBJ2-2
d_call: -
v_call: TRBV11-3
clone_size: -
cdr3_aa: CASSLDTTGELVF
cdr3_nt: TGCGCCAGCAGCTTAGACACCACCGGGGAGCTGGTTTTT

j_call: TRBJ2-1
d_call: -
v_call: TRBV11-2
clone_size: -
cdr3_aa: CASSSERSTEFF
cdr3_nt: TGTGCCAGCAGCTCAGAGCGGAGTACTGAGTTCTTC

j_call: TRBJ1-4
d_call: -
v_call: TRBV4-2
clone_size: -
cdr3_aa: CVSSPWGARDNEKLLF
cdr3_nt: TGTGTCAGCAGCCCGTGGGGGGCACGAGATAATGAAAAACTGCTTTTT

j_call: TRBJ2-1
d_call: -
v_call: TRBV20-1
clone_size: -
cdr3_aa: CSARLPPAEGGRNEQIF
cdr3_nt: TGCAGTGCTAGATTACCCCCAGCGGAAGGGGGTCGGAATGAGCAGATCTTC

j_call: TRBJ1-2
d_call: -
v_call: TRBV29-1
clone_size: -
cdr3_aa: CGVWEGGDNYGYTF
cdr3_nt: TGCGGCGTCTGGGAAGGAGGGGACAACTATGGCTACACCTTC

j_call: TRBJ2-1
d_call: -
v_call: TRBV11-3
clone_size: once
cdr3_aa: CASSLVGTLSYNEQFF
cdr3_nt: TGTGCCAGCAGCTTAGTGGGAACCCTCTCCTACAATGAGCAATTCTTC

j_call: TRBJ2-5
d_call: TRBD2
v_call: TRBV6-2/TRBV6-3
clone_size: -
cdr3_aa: CATFRAGGQETQYF
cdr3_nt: TGTGCCACATTCCGAGCGGGGGGGCAAGAGACCCAGTACTTC

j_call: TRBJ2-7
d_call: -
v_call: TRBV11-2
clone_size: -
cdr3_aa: CASNPLAGGSSYEQYF
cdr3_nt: TGTGCCAGTAACCCACTTGCGGGTGGAAGCTCCTACGAGCAGTACTTC

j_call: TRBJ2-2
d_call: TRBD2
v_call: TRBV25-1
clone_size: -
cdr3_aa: CASSAKGTLAGILYSGTGELFF
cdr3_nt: TGTGCCAGCAGTGCCAAGGGGACTCTAGCGGGAATCTTATATTCGGGCACCGGGGAGCTGTTTTTT

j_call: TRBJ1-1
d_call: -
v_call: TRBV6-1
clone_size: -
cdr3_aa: CGNSDAWTEAFF
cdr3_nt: TGTGGCAACAGTGACGCCTGGACTGAAGCTTTCTTT

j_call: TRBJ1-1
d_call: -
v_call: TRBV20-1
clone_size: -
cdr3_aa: CSASTGRSTEASF
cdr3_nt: TGCAGTGCTTCGACGGGGAGGAGCACTGAAGCTTCCTTT